A single T cell receptor (beta chain) is shown here with its context. Its specificity is not known. This entry comes from a study of read filtering for tumor transcriptome and immune sequencing. Study summary: Whole-transcriptome libraries were prepared after DNase treatment. TCR-mapped reads were about 4 to 11 million with IR-seq versus about 75 to 1,400 with RNA-seq.

Every patient had bone marrow sampled while the disease was active. Molecular barcoded adaptors covering alpha/delta and beta/gamma chains were used on roughly 400 ng RNA. TCRdb reprocessed the reads via MiXCR and lists one record per CDR3 protein. The data contain about 2,500 distinct CDR3 sequences, approximately 65% of them singletons. Findings and caveats of the study: Correlation between methods rose after single-read clonotypes were removed.

Trimming left V 2 bases short and J 1 base short, with 6 bases between. Germline V gene sequence: CDR1 SEHNR, CDR2 FQNEAQ (reference sequence). The CDR3 is made up of 14 amino acids. The chain uses TRBV7-9 and TRBJ2-1; D gene ambiguous. The receptor was isolated from a donor aged 40 or over with multiple myeloma. This table probably holds off-target reads from a library built for another chain. The sequenced sample consisted of a population of CD138-negative cells sorted from bone marrow. For the CDR3, the DNA is TGTGCCAGCAGCTTATTGGAGTCCTACAATGAGCAGTTCTTC. Amino acid sequence: CASSLLESYNEQFF. The variable domain in full, completed from reference TRBV7-9 and TRBJ2-1, reads DTGVSQNPRHKITKRGQNVTFRCDPISEHNRLYWYRQTLGQGPEFLTYFQNEAQLEKSRLLSDRFSAERPKGSFSTLEIQRTEQGDSAMYLCASSLLESYNEQFFGPGTRLTVL.